The 32 T cell receptor beta chains below all came from one sample that was sequenced in a study of monozygotic twins with inflammatory bowel disease. TCRdb reprocessed the 5' RACE reads; each CDR3 protein has one entry and no DNA is given. The sample has around 450,000 distinct CDR3 sequences. The sample was blood. These receptors came from a human donor with ulcerative colitis or Crohn's disease, or a healthy co-twin of an affected twin (not recorded which).

This chain connects TRBV10-3 to TRBJ2-7. CDR3 length: 12 residues. The germline CDR1 and CDR2 sequences are ENHRY and SYGVKD. This CDR3 reads CAISESRDEQYF.

The chain uses TRBV29-1 and TRBJ2-7; TCRdb calls TRBD1, which cannot be checked without DNA. This CDR3 contains 13 residues. Germline CDR1 reads SQVTM; CDR2 reads ANQGSEA. The CDR3 protein is CSVASQGIYEQYF.

The chain has TRBV18 and TRBJ2-5; TCRdb's D gene call, TRBD1, goes unchecked for lack of DNA. Germline lookup yields CDR1 KGHSH and CDR2 LQKENI. The CDR3 runs to 15 residues. CDR3 residues: CASSPPGTPQETQYF.

This chain joins TRBV28 and TRBJ1-2; TCRdb's D gene call, TRBD1, goes unchecked for lack of DNA. Per germline, CDR1 MDHEN and CDR2 SYDVKM. The CDR3 has 12 amino acids. The CDR3 loop reads CASRGSRTPSTF.

V and J are TRBV19 and TRBJ2-3; TCRdb picks TRBD2, but there is no DNA to check that call. This CDR3 has 15 amino acids. The germline gives CDR1 LNHDA, CDR2 SQIVND (reference sequence). CDR3: CASSIVAGVLDTQYF.

The rearrangement links TRBV6-1 to TRBJ2-1. CDR1 and CDR2 from the germline V gene are MNHNS and SASEGT. This CDR3 has 16 amino acids. The chain's CDR3 is CASRRSILGFYNEQFF.

The chain couples TRBV7-2 to TRBJ2-1; TCRdb gives TRBD2 as the D gene, but with no DNA this cannot be confirmed. CDR1 is SGHTA and CDR2 is FQGNSA in the germline V gene. CDR3 length equals 15 residues. The CDR3 here is CASSPQSGTYNEQFF.

The chain has TRBV28 and TRBJ2-7; lacking DNA, the TRBD2 call made by TCRdb goes unchecked. The CDR3 contains 12 residues. Germline V gene data show CDR1 as MDHEN and CDR2 as SYDVKM. CDR3 sequence reads: CASSPAGGEEYF. The full variable domain, its missing parts supplied by reference TRBV28 and TRBJ2-7, is DVKVTQSSRYLVKRTGEKVFLECVQDMDHENMFWYRQDPGLGLRLIYFSYDVKMKEKGDIPEGYSVSREKKERFSLILESASTNQTSMYLCASSPAGGEEYFGPGTRLTVT.

J is TRBJ2-7 and V is TRBV19. Germline V gene lookup returns CDR1 LNHDA and CDR2 SQIVND (reference sequence). The CDR3 consists of 14 residues. This CDR3 is CASSIGPASYEQYF.

V gene TRBV6-5 combines with J gene TRBJ2-6. The CDR3 covers 15 residues. Germline CDR1 is MNHEY and CDR2 is SVGAGI. This chain's CDR3 is CASSSTFSGANVLTF.

The genes are TRBV4-2 and TRBJ2-1. This CDR3 has 18 amino acids. Germline CDR1 LGHNA, CDR2 YNFKEQ. The CDR3 spells CASSQDISLGNSYNEQFF.

The chain uses TRBV20-1 and TRBJ2-1; lacking DNA, the TRBD2 call made by TCRdb goes unchecked. CDR3 length equals 15 residues. Germline CDR1 and CDR2: DFQATT and SNEGSKA (reference sequence). The CDR3 protein is CSARAHGGALDEQFF.

The chain recombines TRBV15 with TRBJ1-2; absent DNA, TCRdb's TRBD1 call cannot be checked. The CDR3 sequence is 13 residues long. Germline V gene lookup returns CDR1 LNHNV and CDR2 YYDKDF (reference sequence). The chain's CDR3 is CATSRDRGGGYTF.

The genes are TRBV29-1 and TRBJ2-2. The CDR3 totals 15 residues. CDR1 SQVTM and CDR2 ANQGSEA come from the germline V gene. CDR3 amino acids: CSVKGISTDTGELFF.

This rearrangement joins TRBV7-8 to TRBJ2-2; TCRdb names TRBD1, which stays unverified in the absence of DNA. Looked up from germline, CDR1 is SGHVS and CDR2 is FQNEAQ. This CDR3 spans 14 amino acids. CDR3 loop: CASSTSGSPGELFF.

V and J are TRBV20-1 and TRBJ2-7. The CDR3 extends over 13 amino acids. Germline V gene sequence: CDR1 DFQATT, CDR2 SNEGSKA (reference sequence). The CDR3 sequence is CSASGQDLYEQYF.

The chain employs TRBV29-1 and TRBJ2-7. CDR3 length: 12 amino acids. Germline V CDR1 and CDR2: SQVTM, ANQGSEA. CDR3 in amino acids: CSVEEGLYEQYF.

The CDR3 loop is CSVERGSEGIQYF. The chain recombines TRBV29-1 with TRBJ2-4. The CDR3 is 13 residues long. Germline V CDR1 and CDR2: SQVTM, ANQGSEA.

The chain employs TRBV5-6 and TRBJ1-4; TCRdb's D gene call, TRBD1, goes unchecked for lack of DNA. The CDR3 has 15 amino acids. Germline CDR1 and CDR2: SGHDT and YYEEEE. CDR3 sequence: CASSSEGVIGEKLFF.

The J gene is TRBJ2-7, the V gene TRBV20-1; the D call of TRBD1 rests on TCRdb alone, since no DNA is present to check it. CDR1 and CDR2 (germline): DFQATT, SNEGSKA (reference sequence). The CDR3 runs 13 residues. CDR3 amino acids: CSARTGFFPEQYF.

J is TRBJ1-5 and V is TRBV5-1; lacking DNA, the TRBD1 call made by TCRdb goes unchecked. Germline CDR1 SGHRS, CDR2 YFSETQ. CDR3 length equals 14 residues. The CDR3: CASTPTGVEEPQHF.

The gene calls are TRBV15 and TRBJ1-5; no DNA is available, so the TRBD1 call from TCRdb remains unchecked. The CDR3 is made up of 17 amino acids. CDR1 is LNHNV and CDR2 is YYDKDF in the germline V gene (reference sequence). Here the CDR3 reads CATSRAEQDYSNQPQHF.

The CDR3 sequence is CSARDREDDSYNSPLHF. The chain combines TRBV20-1 with TRBJ1-6; with no DNA, the TCRdb D assignment of TRBD1 cannot be verified. This CDR3 has 17 amino acids. Germline CDR1 DFQATT, CDR2 SNEGSKA (reference sequence).

This chain joins TRBV11-1 and TRBJ2-3; as DNA is missing, the TRBD2 call by TCRdb cannot be tested. This CDR3 has 17 residues. Germline lookup yields CDR1 SGHAT and CDR2 FQDESV (reference sequence). The CDR3 loop reads CASSSGIAGGHTDTQYF. The full variable domain, in which reference TRBV11-1 and TRBJ2-3 provide the parts outside the CDR3, is EAEVAQSPRYKITEKSQAVAFWCDPISGHATLYWYRQILGQGPELLVQFQDESVVDDSQLPKDRFSAERLKGVDSTLKIQPAELGDSAMYLCASSSGIAGGHTDTQYFGPGTRLTVL.

The chain uses TRBV5-5 and TRBJ1-4; TCRdb reports TRBD1, a call that lacks DNA to check it against. Germline CDR1 reads SGHKS; CDR2 reads YYEKEE (reference sequence). This CDR3 contains 17 residues. The CDR3 protein is CASSLGQLSPTNEKLFF.

This rearrangement joins TRBV6-6 to TRBJ2-7; TCRdb lists TRBD2, though no DNA is available to test this call. Germline lookup yields CDR1 MNHNY and CDR2 SVGAGI (reference sequence). The CDR3 spans 14 residues. CDR3 sequence reads: CASSSSGSPYEQYF.

This chain uses TRBV7-8 with TRBJ2-6; TCRdb names TRBD1, which stays unverified in the absence of DNA. Per germline, CDR1 SGHVS and CDR2 FQNEAQ. The length of the CDR3 is 19 residues. The CDR3 sequence: CASSLTGTGESSGANVLTF.

The chain carries TRBV6-5 and TRBJ2-5; TCRdb indicates TRBD2, and absent DNA this call remains unverified. Germline V CDR1 and CDR2: MNHEY, SVGAGI. This CDR3 spans 13 amino acids. CDR3 sequence: CATAIDWKETQYF.

J is TRBJ2-2 and V is TRBV7-3. Germline V gene lookup returns CDR1 SGHTA and CDR2 FQGTGA. The CDR3 loop spans 17 amino acids. The CDR3 is CASSLRTNTANTGELFF.

The chain carries TRBV19 and TRBJ1-1. The germline V gene has CDR1 LNHDA and CDR2 SQIVND (reference sequence). This CDR3 spans 15 amino acids. This CDR3 is CASSIPQGGNTEAFF.

The rearrangement joins TRBV20-1 to TRBJ2-3. Germline CDR1 DFQATT, CDR2 SNEGSKA (reference sequence). There are 16 residues in the CDR3. CDR3 sequence: CSARDALAGITDTQYF.

The chain recombines TRBV5-5 with TRBJ2-3; TCRdb calls TRBD2, which cannot be checked without DNA. Germline V gives CDR1 SGHKS, CDR2 YYEKEE (reference sequence). The length of the CDR3 is 16 residues. The CDR3 sequence: CASSPSQGGGADTQYF.